This paragraph covers one TCR beta chain sequence. The CDR3 covers 14 residues. Trimming shortened V by 6 bases and J by 13 bases, and 19 bases separated the two germline ends. CDR1 MDHEN and CDR2 SYDVKM come from the germline V gene. Measured with immunoSEQ multiplex PCR; TCRdb has only the in-frame clones, and not every one. The sample records roughly 60,000 clones, more than 70% being singletons. The data derive from a study of OX40 agonist ivuxolimab in advanced cancers. About the research overall: The patients received ivuxolimab by intravenous route every 2 weeks at 0.01 to 10 mg/kg. Cohort: about 82% men, mean age approximately 60, aged about 23 to 79.

The TCR was taken from an adult with an advanced solid tumor such as melanoma, head and neck, liver or kidney cancer. The chain recombines TRBV28 with TRBJ1-6, with D perhaps TRBD1 (6 bases). Sequenced here: CD4+ or CD8+ T cells sorted from blood, sampled in a trial of the OX40 agonist ivuxolimab. CDR3 sequence: CASSTQGYGQPLHF. The CDR3, as DNA: TGTGCCAGCAGCACCCAGGGTTATGGACAGCCCCTCCACTTT. The whole variable domain, remainder taken from reference TRBV28 and TRBJ1-6, is DVKVTQSSRYLVKRTGEKVFLECVQDMDHENMFWYRQDPGLGLRLIYFSYDVKMKEKGDIPEGYSVSREKKERFSLILESASTNQTSMYLCASSTQGYGQPLHFGNGTRLTVT.